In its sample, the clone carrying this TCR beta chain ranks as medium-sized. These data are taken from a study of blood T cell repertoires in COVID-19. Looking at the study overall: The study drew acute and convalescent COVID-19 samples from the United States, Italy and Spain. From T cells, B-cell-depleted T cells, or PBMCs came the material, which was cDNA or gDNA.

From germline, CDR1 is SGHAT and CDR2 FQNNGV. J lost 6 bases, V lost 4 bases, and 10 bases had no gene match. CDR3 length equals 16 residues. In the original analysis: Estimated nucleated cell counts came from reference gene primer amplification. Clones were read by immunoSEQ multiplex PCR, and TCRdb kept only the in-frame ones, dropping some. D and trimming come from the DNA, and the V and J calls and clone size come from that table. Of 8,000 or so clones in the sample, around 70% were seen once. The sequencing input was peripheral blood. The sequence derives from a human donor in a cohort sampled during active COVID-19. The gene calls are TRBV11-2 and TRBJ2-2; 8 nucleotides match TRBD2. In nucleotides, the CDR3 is TGTGCCAGCAGCTCCCCGGGAGGGACTAAAGCCGGGGAGCTGTTTTTT. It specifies CASSSPGGTKAGELFF.